These 10 T cell receptor beta chains originate from one sample sequenced in a study of shared clonotypes between healthy human individuals. The method was immunoSEQ multiplex PCR; TCRdb's version includes in-frame clones alone and lacks a portion of them. This table has 800,000 to 1,200,000 clones, 75% to 80% appearing once. The sequencing input was memory CD4+ T cells from PBMCs. Indicated subset: CD45RA-negative fraction. The receptors here all came from a man between 18 and 29 years old in good health. Some clones in this sample may be carry-over from other donors' samples.

The genes are TRBV19 and TRBJ2-2; 7 bases are a match to TRBD2. V gave up 3 bases and J gave up 6 bases; unmatched junction bases: 13. Germline-derived CDR1 and CDR2 are LNHDA and SQIVND (reference sequence). The CDR3 spans 17 residues. For the CDR3, the DNA is TGTGCCAGTAGTATCCTGATACGGGAGGTACGCGCCGGGGAGCTGTTTTTT. This encodes CASSILIREVRAGELFF.

V usage is TRBV7-6 and J usage is TRBJ2-3, with D unresolved. This CDR3 region has 14 residues. Germline V lookup: CDR1 SGHVS, CDR2 FNYEAQ. Between the trimmed V and J ends, which lost 2 bases and 2 bases, there was a span of 8 bases. The CDR3 nucleotides are TGTGCCAGCAGCTTAAGTGCCGTCACAGATACGCAGTATTTT. Encoded protein: CASSLSAVTDTQYF.

This clone was seen a few times. V gene TRBV5-1 combines with J gene TRBJ2-2, with 10 bases fitting TRBD2. The CDR3 runs 16 residues. Germline lookup yields CDR1 SGHRS and CDR2 YFSETQ. The V segment lost 1 base and the J segment 7 bases; nucleotides outside the gene matches: 7. Here the CDR3 reads CASSLLTTSGNGELFF. Written as DNA, the CDR3 is TGCGCCAGCAGCTTGCTAACCACTAGCGGGAACGGGGAGCTGTTTTTT.

V is TRBV9 and J is TRBJ1-1; D may be TRBD1 (5 bases). The germline V gene has CDR1 SGDLS and CDR2 YYNGEE. The ends were cut back, 4 bases at V and 4 bases at J, with 11 bases in the middle. This CDR3 region has 13 residues. The CDR3 region is CASSTGGGTEAFF. The CDR3 DNA sequence: TGTGCCAGCAGCACCGGGGGGGGCACTGAAGCTTTCTTT.

In nucleotides, the CDR3 is TGTGCCAGTAGTCTTTGGGGTCAGCCCCAGCATTTT. Amino acids: CASSLWGQPQHF. This chain joins TRBV19 and TRBJ1-5; D is unclear. The V gene's germline CDR1 is LNHDA and CDR2 SQIVND (reference sequence). CDR3 length: 12 amino acids. Trimming shortened V by 5 bases and J by 6 bases, and 8 bases separated the two germline ends. The full variable domain, in which reference TRBV19 and TRBJ1-5 provide the parts outside the CDR3, is DGGITQSPKYLFRKEGQNVTLSCEQNLNHDAMYWYRQDPGQGLRLIYYSQIVNDFQKGDIAEGYSVSREKKESFPLTVTSAQKNPTAFYLCASSLWGQPQHFGDGTRLSIL.

J is TRBJ2-3 and V is TRBV9; 7 bases map to TRBD1. The J segment lost 2 bases and the V segment lost 3 bases, leaving 3 bases of the junction unmatched. Germline assignment: CDR1 SGDLS and CDR2 YYNGEE. The CDR3 covers 14 residues. CDR3 loop: CASSGRGITDTQYF. For the CDR3, the DNA is TGTGCCAGCAGCGGCAGGGGGATCACAGATACGCAGTATTTT.

This clone was counted a few times. CDR3 in amino acids: CASSLWSGADTQYF. The CDR3, as DNA: TGTGCCAGCAGCTTATGGTCAGGGGCAGATACGCAGTATTTT. The chain employs TRBV7-2 and TRBJ2-3; TRBD1 is a possible D gene (6 bases). This CDR3 has 14 residues. Germline CDR1 reads SGHTA; CDR2 reads FQGNSA. V dropped 2 bases and J dropped 4 bases, with 10 bases sitting between them.

The V gene is TRBV7-9, the J gene TRBJ1-1; D unclear. Trimming took 1 base from V and 2 from J, leaving 11 bases between them. This CDR3 is built from 15 residues. Germline V CDR1 and CDR2: SEHNR, FQNEAQ (reference sequence). CDR3 sequence reads: CASSLVPTHNTEAFF. The DNA of the CDR3 is TGTGCCAGCAGCTTAGTACCAACCCACAACACTGAAGCTTTCTTT.

This clone was recorded only once. V is TRBV2 and J is TRBJ1-3; perhaps TRBD1 as D (5 bases). The CDR3 totals 12 residues. V was trimmed by 6 bases and J by 9 bases, leaving 12 bases between them. Germline CDR1 reads SNHLY; CDR2 reads FYNNEI. The CDR3 sequence: CASSDWGSTIYF. The CDR3 region has the DNA TGTGCCAGCAGCGACTGGGGGAGCACCATATATTTT.

CDR3 nucleotide sequence: TGTGCCAGCAGCTTCTACACAGGGGGGAACACTGAAGCTTTCTTT. It encodes CASSFYTGGNTEAFF. The chain recombines TRBV7-2 with TRBJ1-1; 8 bases agree with TRBD1. Trimming cost V 3 bases and J 1 base; bases outside gene matches: 4. Per germline, CDR1 SGHTA and CDR2 FQGNSA. The CDR3 contains 15 residues. Based on the CDR3 plus reference TRBV7-2 and TRBJ1-1, the full variable domain is GAGVSQSPSNKVTEKGKDVELRCDPISGHTALYWYRQSLGQGLEFLIYFQGNSAPDKSGLPSDRFSAERTGGSVSTLTIQRTQQEDSAVYLCASSFYTGGNTEAFFGQGTRLTVV.